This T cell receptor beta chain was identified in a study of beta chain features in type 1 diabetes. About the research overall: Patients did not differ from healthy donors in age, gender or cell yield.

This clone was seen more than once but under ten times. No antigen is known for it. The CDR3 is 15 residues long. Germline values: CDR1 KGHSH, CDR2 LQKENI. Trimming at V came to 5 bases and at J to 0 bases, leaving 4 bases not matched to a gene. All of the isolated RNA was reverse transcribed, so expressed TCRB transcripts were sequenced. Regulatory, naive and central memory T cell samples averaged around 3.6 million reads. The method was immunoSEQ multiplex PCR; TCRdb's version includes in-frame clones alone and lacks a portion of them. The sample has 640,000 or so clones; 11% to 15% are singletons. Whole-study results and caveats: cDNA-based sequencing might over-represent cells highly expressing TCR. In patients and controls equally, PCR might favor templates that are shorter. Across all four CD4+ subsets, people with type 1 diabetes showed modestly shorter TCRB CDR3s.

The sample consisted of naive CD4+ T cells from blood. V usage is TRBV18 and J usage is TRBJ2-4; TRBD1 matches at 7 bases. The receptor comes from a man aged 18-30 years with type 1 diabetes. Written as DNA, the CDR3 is TGTGCCAGCTCATTTGACAGGGCAGCCAAAAACATTCAGTACTTC. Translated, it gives CASSFDRAAKNIQYF.